This TCR beta chain was captured by sequencing in a study of cytomegalovirus exposure and HLA in healthy donors (dated 2017 in TCRdb). Looking at the study overall: An earlier analysis of some 600 of the donors reported 250 to 300 Gb of sequence data and roughly 120 million unique TCR beta sequences obtained from about 200 million T cells. In a later analysis, previously published TCR beta repertoires from 550 to 700 donors were re-analyzed and high-resolution HLA genotyping was added so that TCR occurrence patterns could be studied. Along with the roughly 670-subject first cohort, a separate validation cohort of over a hundred different subjects was used. Every discovery cohort repertoire had been produced on one sequencing platform. An early release covering roughly 600 HLA-typed donors comprised approximately 300 gigabases of sequencing data and 85 million to 100 million unique TCR sequences. Of the 350 to 400 genotyped donors, roughly 85% fell in the genetic ancestry cluster associated with self-reported Caucasian donors. Among some 400 genotyped donors of the cohort, an average of approximately 240,000 unique TCR beta nucleotide sequences were sequenced per donor, about a sixth of them non-productive. A later genetic analysis used genome-wide SNP genotypes for about 65% of the roughly 670 donors, treating that subset as a discovery cohort. The number of donors typed differed by locus, with about 629-640 for A, B, C, DRB1 and DQB1, approximately 500 for DQA1, 606 for DPA1, and 400 to 490 for DPB1. Roughly five DR-DQ haplotypes were handled as single units for association and clustering, since linkage in the cohort was strong. In the later analysis, no new phenotypic data were used to find candidate immune exposures; instead, reliance was placed on TCR beta sequences and their occurrence across donors. Donor age, sex, ethnicity and CMV serostatus were compiled together with the repertoire data. The study combined high-throughput TCR immunosequencing, statistical association of individual TCRs with disease status, and machine learning to predict cytomegalovirus infection status. The study aimed to test whether signatures of past pathogen exposure could be identified by cataloging public T cell receptors. The T cell repertoires of around 670 subjects were profiled by immunosequencing and related to cytomegalovirus serostatus. In an earlier analysis of over 550 of the donors, high-throughput TCR beta sequencing was used to judge whether each TCR beta V gene segment behaved as functional or pseudogenic. HLA typing included class I and class II loci at four-digit resolution. Broader findings and caveats from the paper: At a false discovery rate of 0.05, a later analysis linked 15,000 to 20,000 TCR beta sequences to specific HLA alleles. In an earlier analysis of about 540 of the donors, most TCR beta V segments were observed in productive rearrangements about 87% or about 30% of the time, broadly matching IMGT annotations. Most TCR sequences were observed very rarely across donors, whereas some public TCRs were present in many individuals. A cluster of highly shared sequence variants was judged likely to be a technical artifact of the sequencing pipeline. The earlier analysis of some 540 of the donors excluded fewer than 20 rarely observed V segments, including chromosome 9 orphons, because counts were too low. Because HLA typing was unavailable for some donors at each locus, only the typed subset was used in association tests. The study gave a list of some 150 TCR beta chains associated with cytomegalovirus. Correlated functional status among segregating V segments might reflect linkage disequilibrium, but an unknown experimental factor could not be ruled out. Because the 87-base-pair reads could not distinguish some IMGT-functional V segments, including TRBV6-2 and TRBV6-3, those segments were excluded. In a later genetic analysis, a missense DCLRE1C variant was associated with V-gene and J-gene trimming of TCR beta chains, and the association was replicated in an independent cohort. Strong co-occurrence of HLA alleles, especially DR and DQ, made assigning TCR associations to individual alleles difficult. Roughly uniform sequencing depth across donors was assumed in presence/absence analyses, although this assumption may not hold. In a later analysis, HLA-associated TCR beta chains were found to be more clonally expanded and to have lower generation probabilities than equally common non-associated chains. According to the authors, the approach could potentially be generalized to other disease states and immunological phenotypes. CMV serostatus was the only immune exposure information available for the cohort. In vitro tests confirmed that three of the cytomegalovirus-associated TCR beta chains recognize cytomegalovirus antigens. A later analysis found that most CMV-associated TCR beta chains appeared HLA-restricted, with HLA associations seemingly driven largely by CMV exposure. Only TCR beta chains were sequenced in this cohort, and the absence of alpha or paired-chain data limited detectable features. In a later analysis, the rate of TCR association differed among HLA loci, with DRB1 alleles having the most associated TCRs and HLA-C alleles having the fewest. Cytomegalovirus status was reported to be diagnosed by the classifier with high specificity and sensitivity in both the original and validation cohorts. According to a later genetic analysis, donors in an Asian-associated ancestry cluster had fewer N-insertions in productive TCRs than the approximately 670-donor mean. A further reported finding was that TCR beta sequences accurately predicted the HLA-A and HLA-B alleles for most subjects in the first cohort. A later analysis reported that several top co-occurrence clusters appeared linked to parvovirus B19, influenza, CMV and Epstein-Barr virus.

With regard to this clone: The clone's antigen remains unknown. No per-base quality is available; no much larger clone lies one base away.

The germline V gene (reference sequence) sets CDR1 to MNHNY and CDR2 to SVGAGI. Between the V and J ends, shortened by 0 bases and 4 bases respectively, the junction contains 12 bases. The CDR3 contains 15 residues, cysteine and phenylalanine counted. The DNA shown is the 45-base CDR3, in frame from base 1. The cohort was made up of 666 healthy bone marrow donors. All cohort members were sampled while nominally healthy, although unrecorded immune exposures were likely present. The donor was CMV seronegative and belonged to the group of 352 seronegative cohort members. A peripheral blood sample was collected from each donor, and TCR beta sequencing was performed on peripheral blood mononuclear cells. The Qiagen DNeasy Blood Extraction Kit was used to extract genomic DNA from the blood cell samples. Library generation was performed with the immunoSEQ multiplex PCR assay. For the multiplex PCR, a mixture combining 60 forward primers for TCR Vbeta segments and 13 reverse primers for TCR Jbeta segments was used. A multiplex PCR assay on genomic DNA amplified the CDR3 region of rearranged TCR beta genes. On the Illumina HiSeq System, the amplified TCR beta libraries were sequenced as 87-base-pair reads. As for the authors' bioinformatics: A later analysis tallied 75 million to 95 million unique TCR beta chains across the 600 to 700 repertoires, and about 12 million of those chains were shared by two or more donors. To remove PCR and sequencing errors, raw reads were error-corrected and collapsed into unique sequences using a nearest-neighbor algorithm that merged closely related sequences. Alignment of CDR3 sequences to IMGT reference sequences was used to assign V, D and J gene segments. For a sequence to be retained, a match of at least six nucleotides to both a V gene segment and a J gene segment was required. Rearrangements were classified as productive when the CDR3 lacked stop codons and remained in frame with V and J, and all other rearrangements were classified as non-productive. Following IMGT convention, CDR3 was defined as the stretch from the second conserved V-encoded cysteine up to the conserved J-encoded phenylalanine. The earlier analysis of 500 to 600 of the donors excluded sequences that lacked an unambiguous match to a single V gene segment. An earlier analysis of fewer than 650 of the donors classified V segments as functional when productive rearrangements were above 56.7% and as segregating when the standard deviation between donors was above 5%. A statistical classification framework was developed to diagnose cytomegalovirus status using the catalog of TCR beta chain sequences. In a later analysis, TCR nucleotide sequences were compared against IMGT/GENE-DB human TR gene sequences so that V and J genes could be assigned. A later analysis assigned CDR3 sequences and most-parsimonious VDJ recombination scenarios with the TCRdist pipeline. A later analysis defined each TCR beta chain by its CDR3 amino acid sequence plus V-gene family, and excluded reads lacking a unique V-gene family. To address suspected cross-contamination and a sequencing artifact, a later analysis removed some 620 highly shared, low-generation-probability nucleotide sequences. A later analysis calculated a clonal expansion index for each public chain from normalized within-repertoire ranks of inferred template counts. Generation probabilities in a later analysis came from a VDJ recombination model fitted to out-of-frame rearrangements, and those results were checked against IGoR. In a later analysis, TCR-TCR, TCR-HLA and TCR-CMV co-occurrence was scored with hypergeometric tests, and a repertoire-size bias correction was applied to TCR pairs. A later analysis estimated false discovery rates by permuting HLA or CMV assignments 20 times. A later analysis grouped co-occurring TCRs with DBSCAN, adding TCRdist sequence similarity when clustering within HLA-allele-positive subsets. Co-occurrence clustering excluded repertoires with fewer than 30,000 or more than 120,000 public chains, plus five with anomalous nucleotide sharing. TCRdb took this table from immuneACCESS and kept in-frame rearrangements with V and J called. Such tables lack part of the clones; where checked against another copy, unresolved V genes explain under half of the gap, and the rest is unexplained. The D gene and trimming were derived from the DNA, and the V and J assignments and clone size from that table. This sample has 65,000 to 90,000 clones in its table, and around 86% of those were observed once. Approximately 1.9% of the sample is in the top ten clones.

The chain couples TRBV6-6 to TRBJ1-2, and possibly TRBD1, on 5 matching bases. This receptor was identified in a woman in her twenties or thirties in good health and CMV-seronegative. Material: PBMCs. CDR3 sequence: CASSYSPGDPYGYTF. The DNA is TGTGCCAGCAGTTACTCGCCGGGGGACCCCTATGGCTACACCTTC.